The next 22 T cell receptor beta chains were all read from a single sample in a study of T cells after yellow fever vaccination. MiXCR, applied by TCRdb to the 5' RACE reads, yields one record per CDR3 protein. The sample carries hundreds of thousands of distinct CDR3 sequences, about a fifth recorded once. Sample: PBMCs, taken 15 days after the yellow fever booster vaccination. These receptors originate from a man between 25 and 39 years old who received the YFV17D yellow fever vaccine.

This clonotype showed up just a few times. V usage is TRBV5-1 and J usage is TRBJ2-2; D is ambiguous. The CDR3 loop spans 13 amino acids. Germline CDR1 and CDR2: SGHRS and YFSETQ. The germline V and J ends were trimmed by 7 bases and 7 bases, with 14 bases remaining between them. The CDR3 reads CASQPSGSGELFF. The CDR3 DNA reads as TGCGCCAGCCAGCCCTCCGGTAGCGGGGAGCTGTTTTTT.

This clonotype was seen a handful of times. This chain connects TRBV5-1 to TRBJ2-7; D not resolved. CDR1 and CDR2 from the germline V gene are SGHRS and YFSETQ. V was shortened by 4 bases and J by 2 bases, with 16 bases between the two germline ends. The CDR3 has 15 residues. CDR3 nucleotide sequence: TGCGCCAGCAGCCGCGACCCCGGGTCGACCTACGAGCAGTACTTC. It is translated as CASSRDPGSTYEQYF. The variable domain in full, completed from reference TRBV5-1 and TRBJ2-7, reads KAGVTQTPRYLIKTRGQQVTLSCSPISGHRSVSWYQQTPGQGLQFLFEYFSETQRNKGNFPGRFSGRQFSNSRSEMNVSTLELGDSALYLCASSRDPGSTYEQYFGPGTRLTVT.

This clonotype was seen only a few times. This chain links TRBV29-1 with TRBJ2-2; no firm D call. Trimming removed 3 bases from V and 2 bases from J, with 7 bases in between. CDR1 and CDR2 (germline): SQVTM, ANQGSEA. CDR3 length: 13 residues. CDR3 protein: CSVDNSNTGELFF. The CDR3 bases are TGCAGCGTTGATAACAGTAACACCGGGGAGCTGTTTTTT.

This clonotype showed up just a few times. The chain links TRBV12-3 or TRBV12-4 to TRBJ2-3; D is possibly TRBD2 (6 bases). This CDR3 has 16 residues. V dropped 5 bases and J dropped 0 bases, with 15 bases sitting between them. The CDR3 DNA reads TGTGCCAGCAGTGGGATGGGACTCCTCAGCACAGATACGCAGTATTTT. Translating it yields CASSGMGLLSTDTQYF.

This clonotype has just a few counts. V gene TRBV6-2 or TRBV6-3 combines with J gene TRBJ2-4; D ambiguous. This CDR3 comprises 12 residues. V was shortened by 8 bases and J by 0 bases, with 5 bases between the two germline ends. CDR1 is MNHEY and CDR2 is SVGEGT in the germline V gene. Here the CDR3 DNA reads TGTGCCAGCCCCGGAGCCAAAAACATTCAGTACTTC. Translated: CASPGAKNIQYF.

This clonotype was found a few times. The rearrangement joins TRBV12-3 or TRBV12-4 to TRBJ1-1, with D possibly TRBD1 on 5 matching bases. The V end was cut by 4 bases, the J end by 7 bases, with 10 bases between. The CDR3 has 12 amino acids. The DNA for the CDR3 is TGTGCCAGCAGTTACACAGGAGGTGAAGCTTTCTTT. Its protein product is CASSYTGGEAFF.

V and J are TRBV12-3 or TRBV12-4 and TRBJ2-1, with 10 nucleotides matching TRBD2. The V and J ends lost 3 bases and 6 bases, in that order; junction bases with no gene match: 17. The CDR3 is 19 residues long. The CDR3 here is CASSFAAGAGGPSGNEQFF. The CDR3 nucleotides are TGTGCCAGCAGTTTCGCTGCGGGAGCGGGAGGGCCCTCGGGCAATGAGCAGTTCTTC.

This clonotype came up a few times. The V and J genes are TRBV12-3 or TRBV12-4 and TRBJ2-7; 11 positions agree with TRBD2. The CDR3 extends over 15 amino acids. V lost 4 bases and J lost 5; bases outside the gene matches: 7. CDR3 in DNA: TGTGCCAGCAGTTCGACGACTAGCGGGACCAACGAGCAGTACTTC. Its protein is CASSSTTSGTNEQYF.

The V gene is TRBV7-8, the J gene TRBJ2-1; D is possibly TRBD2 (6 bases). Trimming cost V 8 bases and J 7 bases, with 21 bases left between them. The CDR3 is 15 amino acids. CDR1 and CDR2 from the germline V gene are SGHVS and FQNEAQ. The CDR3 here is CASVQIAASRNEQFF. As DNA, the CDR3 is TGTGCCAGCGTTCAGATAGCGGCTTCGAGGAATGAGCAGTTCTTC.

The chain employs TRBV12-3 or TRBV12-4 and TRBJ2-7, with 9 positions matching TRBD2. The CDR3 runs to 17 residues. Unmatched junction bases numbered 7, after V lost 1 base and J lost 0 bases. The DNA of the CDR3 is TGTGCCAGCAGTTTAGGAAGGACTAGCGTTAGCTCCTACGAGCAGTACTTC. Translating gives CASSLGRTSVSSYEQYF.

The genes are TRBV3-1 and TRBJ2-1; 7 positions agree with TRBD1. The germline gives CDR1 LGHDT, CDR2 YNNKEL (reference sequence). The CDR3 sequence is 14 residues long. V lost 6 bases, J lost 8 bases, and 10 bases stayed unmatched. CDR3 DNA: TGTGCCAGCAGACCTAAGACAGGGCATTATGAGCAGTTCTTC. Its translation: CASRPKTGHYEQFF.

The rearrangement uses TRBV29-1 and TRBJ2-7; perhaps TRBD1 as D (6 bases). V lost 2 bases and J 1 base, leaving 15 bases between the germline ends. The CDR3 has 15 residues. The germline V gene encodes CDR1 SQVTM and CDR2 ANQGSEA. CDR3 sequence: CSVENYGTSSYEQYF. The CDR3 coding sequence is TGCAGCGTTGAAAATTACGGGACATCATCCTACGAGCAGTACTTC.

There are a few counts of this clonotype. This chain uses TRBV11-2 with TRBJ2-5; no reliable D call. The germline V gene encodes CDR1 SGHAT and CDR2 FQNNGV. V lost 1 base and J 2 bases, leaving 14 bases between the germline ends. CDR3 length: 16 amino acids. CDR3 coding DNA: TGTGCCAGCAGCTTAGGATCGCGCGGAAGACAAGAGACCCAGTACTTC. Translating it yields CASSLGSRGRQETQYF.

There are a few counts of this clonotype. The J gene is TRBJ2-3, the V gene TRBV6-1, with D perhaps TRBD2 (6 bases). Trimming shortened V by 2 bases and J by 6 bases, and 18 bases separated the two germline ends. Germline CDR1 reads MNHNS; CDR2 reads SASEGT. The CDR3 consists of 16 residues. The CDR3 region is CASSERLVGGGDTQYF. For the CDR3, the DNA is TGTGCCAGCAGTGAAAGACTAGTGGGAGGAGGGGATACGCAGTATTTT.

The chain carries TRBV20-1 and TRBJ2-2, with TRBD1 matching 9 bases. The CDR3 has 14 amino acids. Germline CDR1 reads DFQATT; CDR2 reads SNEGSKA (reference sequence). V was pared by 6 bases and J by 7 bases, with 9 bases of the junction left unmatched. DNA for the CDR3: TGCAGTGCAAAGCCACAGGGGGCCGGCGGGGAGCTGTTTTTT. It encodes CSAKPQGAGGELFF.

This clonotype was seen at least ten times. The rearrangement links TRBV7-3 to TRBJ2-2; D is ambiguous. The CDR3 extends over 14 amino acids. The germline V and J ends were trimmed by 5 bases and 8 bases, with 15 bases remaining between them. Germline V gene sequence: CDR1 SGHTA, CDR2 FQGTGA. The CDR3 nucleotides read TGTGCCAGCAGCACCGCTAGGAATACTGGGGAGCTGTTTTTT. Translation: CASSTARNTGELFF. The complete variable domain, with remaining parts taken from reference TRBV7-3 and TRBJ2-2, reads GAGVSQTPSNKVTEKGKYVELRCDPISGHTALYWYRQSLGQGPEFLIYFQGTGAADDSGLPNDRFFAVRPEGSVSTLKIQRTERGDSAVYLCASSTARNTGELFFGEGSRLTVL.

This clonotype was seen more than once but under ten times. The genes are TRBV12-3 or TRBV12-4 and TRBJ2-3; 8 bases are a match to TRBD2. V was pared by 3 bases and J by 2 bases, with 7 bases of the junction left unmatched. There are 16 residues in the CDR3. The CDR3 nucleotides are TGTGCCAGCAGTTTCGCCAGCGGGGGAAACACAGATACGCAGTATTTT. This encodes CASSFASGGNTDTQYF.

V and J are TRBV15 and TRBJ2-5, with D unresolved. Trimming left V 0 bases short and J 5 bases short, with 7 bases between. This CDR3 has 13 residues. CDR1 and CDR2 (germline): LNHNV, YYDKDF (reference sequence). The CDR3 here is CATSRDYPETQYF. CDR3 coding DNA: TGTGCCACCAGCAGAGATTACCCCGAGACCCAGTACTTC.

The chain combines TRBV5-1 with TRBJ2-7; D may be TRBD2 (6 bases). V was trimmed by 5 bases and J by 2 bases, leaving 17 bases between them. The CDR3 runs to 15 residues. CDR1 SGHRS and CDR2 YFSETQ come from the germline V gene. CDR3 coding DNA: TGCGCCAGCAGGTTTTGGGACTCAAATACCTACGAGCAGTACTTC. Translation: CASRFWDSNTYEQYF. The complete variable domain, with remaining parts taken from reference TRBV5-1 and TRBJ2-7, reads KAGVTQTPRYLIKTRGQQVTLSCSPISGHRSVSWYQQTPGQGLQFLFEYFSETQRNKGNFPGRFSGRQFSNSRSEMNVSTLELGDSALYLCASRFWDSNTYEQYFGPGTRLTVT.

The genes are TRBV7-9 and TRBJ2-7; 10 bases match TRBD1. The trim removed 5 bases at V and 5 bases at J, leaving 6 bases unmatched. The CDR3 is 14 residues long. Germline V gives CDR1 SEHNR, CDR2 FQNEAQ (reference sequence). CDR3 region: CASSPDRGLHEQYF. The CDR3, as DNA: TGTGCCAGCAGCCCCGACAGGGGGCTTCACGAGCAGTACTTC.

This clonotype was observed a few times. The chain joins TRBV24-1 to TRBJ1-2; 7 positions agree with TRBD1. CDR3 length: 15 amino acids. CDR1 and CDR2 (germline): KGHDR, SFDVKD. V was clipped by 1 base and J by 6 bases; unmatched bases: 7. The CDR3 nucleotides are TGTGCCACCAGTGATTTTCAGGGGGGCGAGGATGGCTACACCTTC. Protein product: CATSDFQGGEDGYTF.

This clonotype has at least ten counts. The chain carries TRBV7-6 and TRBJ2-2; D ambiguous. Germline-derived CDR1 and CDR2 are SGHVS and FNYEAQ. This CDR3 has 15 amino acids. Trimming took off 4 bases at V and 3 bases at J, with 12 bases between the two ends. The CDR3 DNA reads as TGTGCCAGCAGCTCCCCTGGAGTGGACACCGGGGAGCTGTTTTTT. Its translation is CASSSPGVDTGELFF.